Shown below are 4 T cell receptor beta chains from a single sample sequenced in a study of shared T cell receptors in the human thymus. Sequencing was performed with immunoSEQ multiplex PCR; in TCRdb, only in-frame clones are kept and a portion is missing. This sample has more than 550,000 clones, with 80% to 90% found just once. These data were likewise used in another study, on human thymus T cells.

The material sequenced was thymocytes. Source of these receptors: a girl less than two years old with a congenital heart defect.

This sequence joins TRBV7-8 and TRBJ2-1; TRBD1 matches at 9 bases. Germline V lookup: CDR1 SGHVS, CDR2 FQNEAQ. CDR3 length: 15 amino acids. Germline trimming cut 5 bases from V and 15 bases from J; bases unmatched to any gene: 17. DNA for the CDR3: TGTGCCAGCAGCCCCCCGGGACAGGGTTTGTTCCTTACGTTCTTC. Its protein is CASSPPGQGLFLTFF.

This clone was found a few times. The chain recombines TRBV5-6 with TRBJ2-1; maybe TRBD1 (6 bases). The CDR3 totals 16 residues. Germline values: CDR1 SGHDT, CDR2 YYEEEE. Trimming stripped 5 bases from V and 4 bases from J, with 19 bases between. The CDR3 nucleotides are TGTGCCAGCAGACCCTCCAGGGGTAGTATATACAATGAGCAGTTCTTC. It codes for CASRPSRGSIYNEQFF.

The V and J genes are TRBV5-1 and TRBJ2-3; TRBD2 aligns across 8 bases. J lost 3 bases, V lost 2 bases, and 17 bases had no gene match. Germline CDR1 and CDR2: SGHRS and YFSETQ. The CDR3 extends over 19 amino acids. CDR3 DNA sequence: TGCGCCAGCAGCTTAGTTTACGCGGGGGGCTCCATCAGGACAGATACGCAGTATTTT. Encoded protein: CASSLVYAGGSIRTDTQYF.

This clone has only a few counts. CDR3 loop: CASSLFSTPNTEAFF. The DNA of the CDR3 is TGTGCCAGCAGCTTGTTTTCGACACCTAACACTGAAGCTTTCTTT. The V gene is TRBV5-4, the J gene TRBJ1-1; D ambiguous. With 1 base removed from V and 2 bases from J, the gap between germline ends came to 12 bases. The CDR3 spans 15 residues. Germline V lookup: CDR1 SGHNT, CDR2 YYREEE (reference sequence). The entire variable domain, with the rest obtained from reference TRBV5-4 and TRBJ1-1, is as follows: ETGVTQSPTHLIKTRGQQVTLRCSSQSGHNTVSWYQQALGQGPQFIFQYYREEENGRGNFPPRFSGLQFPNYSSELNVNALELDDSALYLCASSLFSTPNTEAFFGQGTRLTVV.